What follows are 7 T cell receptor beta chains derived from one specimen sequenced in a study of shared clonotypes between healthy human individuals. Here immunoSEQ multiplex PCR was the method, and the copy in TCRdb shows in-frame clones only, minus some. Here the sample spans 2 million to 3 million clones, roughly 93% being singletons. Input material: naive CD4+ T cells from PBMCs. Subset reported: CD45RA+ positively selected. These receptors were obtained from a man aged 18 to 30 in good health. Some clones in this sample may be carry-over from other donors' samples.

The chain employs TRBV19 and TRBJ2-3; no clear D. Germline lookup yields CDR1 LNHDA and CDR2 SQIVND (reference sequence). CDR3 size: 14 residues. Trimming shortened V by 5 bases and J by 2 bases, and 11 bases separated the two germline ends. The CDR3 nucleotides are TGTGCCAGTAGTGCCGGAGCCCACACAGATACGCAGTATTTT. As protein: CASSAGAHTDTQYF.

The rearrangement uses TRBV9 and TRBJ2-1; unclear D gene. Trimming pared 4 bases from V and 5 bases from J, leaving 16 bases between. The CDR3 sequence is 15 residues long. Germline lookup yields CDR1 SGDLS and CDR2 YYNGEE. CDR3 sequence: CASSPGRVLHNEQFF. The CDR3 DNA is TGTGCCAGCAGCCCCGGTCGTGTCTTGCACAATGAGCAGTTCTTC.

The chain couples TRBV19 to TRBJ1-2; no clear D gene. V lost 5 bases and J 3 bases, leaving 13 bases between the germline ends. This CDR3 has 14 residues. Looked up from germline, CDR1 is LNHDA and CDR2 is SQIVND (reference sequence). For the CDR3, the DNA is TGTGCCAGTAGTGCCCGGCAGCCCTACTATGGCTACACCTTC. This gives the protein CASSARQPYYGYTF.

This clone has just one count. This chain connects TRBV5-1 to TRBJ1-4; unclear D gene. Germline V gives CDR1 SGHRS, CDR2 YFSETQ. CDR3 length: 14 amino acids. Trimming took 1 base from V and 8 from J, leaving 12 bases between them. DNA of the CDR3: TGCGCCAGCAGCTTGTTATGGTCGGGGGAAAAACTGTTTTTT. Translated, it gives CASSLLWSGEKLFF.

The chain joins TRBV5-1 to TRBJ2-1, with 7 bases lining up with TRBD1. This CDR3 is built from 16 residues. From germline, CDR1 is SGHRS and CDR2 YFSETQ. The V segment lost 4 bases and the J segment 8 bases; nucleotides outside the gene matches: 15. In DNA, the CDR3 is TGCGCCAGCAGCGGGGTAGGAACAGGGGCTTGGGATGAGCAGTTCTTC. Translating it yields CASSGVGTGAWDEQFF.

The rearrangement links TRBV6-5 to TRBJ2-2; D gene unclear. With 1 base removed from V and 1 base from J, the gap between germline ends came to 4 bases. Germline CDR1 reads MNHEY; CDR2 reads SVGAGI. This CDR3 contains 14 residues. The CDR3 loop reads CASSYYRNTGELFF. CDR3 sequence (DNA): TGTGCCAGCAGTTACTATCGGAACACCGGGGAGCTGTTTTTT.

About this clone: This same CDR3 is encoded by further DNA sequences in the sample. The chain employs TRBV7-2 and TRBJ1-3; no clear D gene. Germline lookup yields CDR1 SGHTA and CDR2 FQGNSA. The CDR3 has 13 amino acids. V was trimmed by 4 bases and J by 0 bases, leaving 4 bases between them. The CDR3 bases are TGTGCCAGCAGCTCATACTCTGGAAACACCATATATTTT. Translating it yields CASSSYSGNTIYF.